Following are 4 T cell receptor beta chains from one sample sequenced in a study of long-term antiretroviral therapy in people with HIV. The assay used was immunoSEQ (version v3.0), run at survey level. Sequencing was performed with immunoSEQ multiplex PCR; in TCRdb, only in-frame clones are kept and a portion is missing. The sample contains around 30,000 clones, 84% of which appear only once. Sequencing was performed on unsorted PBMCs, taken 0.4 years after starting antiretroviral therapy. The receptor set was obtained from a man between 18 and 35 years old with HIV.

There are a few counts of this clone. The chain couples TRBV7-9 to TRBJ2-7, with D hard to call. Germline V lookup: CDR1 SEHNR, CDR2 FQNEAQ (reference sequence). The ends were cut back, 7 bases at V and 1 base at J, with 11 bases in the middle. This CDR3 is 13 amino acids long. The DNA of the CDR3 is TGTGCCAGCATGGTCGGCAAATCCTACGAGCAGTACTTC. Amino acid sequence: CASMVGKSYEQYF.

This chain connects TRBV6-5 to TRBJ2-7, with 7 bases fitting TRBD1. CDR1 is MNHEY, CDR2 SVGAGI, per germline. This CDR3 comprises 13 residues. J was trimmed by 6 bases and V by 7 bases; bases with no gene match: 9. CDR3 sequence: CASTPMGTAEQYF. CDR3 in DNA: TGTGCCAGCACCCCAATGGGGACAGCCGAGCAGTACTTC.

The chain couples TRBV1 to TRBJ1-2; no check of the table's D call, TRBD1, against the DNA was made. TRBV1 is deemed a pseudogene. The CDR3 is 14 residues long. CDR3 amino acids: CTSSQQTVNYGYTF. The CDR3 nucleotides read TGCACCAGCAGCCAACAAACAGTTAACTATGGCTACACCTTC.

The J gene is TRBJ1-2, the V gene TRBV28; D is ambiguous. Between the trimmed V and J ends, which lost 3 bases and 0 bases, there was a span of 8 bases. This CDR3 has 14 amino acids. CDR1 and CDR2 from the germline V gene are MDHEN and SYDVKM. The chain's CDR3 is CASSLEQTNYGYTF. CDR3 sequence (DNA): TGTGCCAGCAGTTTGGAACAGACTAACTATGGCTACACCTTC.